A single sample is the source of the 22 T cell receptor beta chains below, sequenced in a study of T-cell reconstitution after alpha-beta-depleted transplantation in children. This sample's TCRbeta library carried unique molecular identifier barcodes. Via MiXCR, TCRdb re-called the PCR reads, giving one row per CDR3 protein. This sample has around 180,000 distinct CDR3 sequences, with approximately 12% found just once. Sequencing was performed on PBMCs, taken before TCRalphabeta/CD19-depleted stem cell transplant. Receptors originate from a boy aged 2 to 9 with acute myeloid leukemia, due to receive a stem cell transplant.

The sample holds many counts of this clonotype. V is TRBV20-1 and J is TRBJ2-3, with D possibly being TRBD2 (6 bases). Per germline, CDR1 DFQATT and CDR2 SNEGSKA (reference sequence). This CDR3 spans 13 amino acids. The CDR3 DNA follows: TGCACCGGCTTAGCGGCTAGCACAGATACGCAGTATTTT. Translation gives CTGLAASTDTQYF.

This clonotype has ten or more counts. The V and J genes are TRBV7-2 and TRBJ2-7; D may be TRBD1 or TRBD2 (5 bases each). Germline V lookup: CDR1 SGHTA, CDR2 FQGNSA. The V gene lost 5 bases and the J gene lost 1 base, with 9 bases spanning the gap. The CDR3 is made up of 13 amino acids. The CDR3, as DNA: TGTGCCAGCAGCCGGGGACCGTCCTACGAGCAGTACTTC. This codes for CASSRGPSYEQYF.

This clonotype was detected ten times or more. The genes are TRBV12-3 or TRBV12-4 and TRBJ2-1, with a weak D call TRBD2 (5 bases). This CDR3 region has 13 residues. Trimming took 0 bases from V and 11 from J, leaving 11 bases between them. The CDR3 region has the DNA TGTGCCAGCAGTTTAGCGCAAAGAGGGAAGCAGTTCTTC. Translating gives CASSLAQRGKQFF.

This clonotype was seen repeatedly, ten times or more. The genes are TRBV7-9 and TRBJ1-6, with 7 bases identical to TRBD1. The junction had 5 bases not matched to a gene; V was cut back by 2 bases and J by 7 bases. The CDR3 loop spans 15 amino acids. From germline, CDR1 is SEHNR and CDR2 FQNEAQ (reference sequence). CDR3 sequence reads: CASSLSPGQNSPLHF. CDR3 sequence (DNA): TGTGCCAGCAGCTTATCCCCGGGACAGAATTCACCCCTCCACTTT.

This clonotype was seen more than once but under ten times. The V call is TRBV27, the J call TRBJ1-1, with unresolved D. The germline CDR1 and CDR2 sequences are MNHEY and SMNVEV (reference sequence). The CDR3 runs 15 residues. The V and J ends lost 5 bases and 6 bases respectively, with 19 bases between them. This CDR3 is CASSGQVLGGPEAFF. The CDR3 DNA follows: TGTGCCAGCAGTGGCCAGGTTCTGGGAGGCCCTGAAGCTTTCTTT.

At least ten counts were recorded for this clonotype. The V gene is TRBV5-1, the J gene TRBJ2-4, with a possible D match to TRBD1 (6 bases). With 4 bases removed from V and 0 bases from J, the gap between germline ends came to 14 bases. This CDR3 comprises 16 residues. Looked up from germline, CDR1 is SGHRS and CDR2 is YFSETQ. CDR3 amino acids: CASSPSRGSAKNIQYF. The DNA of the CDR3 is TGCGCCAGCAGCCCGAGCAGGGGATCAGCCAAAAACATTCAGTACTTC.

The J gene is TRBJ2-5, the V gene TRBV5-4; 14 bases line up with TRBD2. With V trimmed by 4 bases and J by 1 base, 6 bases remained unmatched. The CDR3 is 17 amino acids. Germline V CDR1 and CDR2: SGHNT, YYREEE (reference sequence). For the CDR3, the DNA is TGTGCCAGCAGCCTCGGGACTAGCGGGGGACTCCAAGAGACCCAGTACTTC. Its translation: CASSLGTSGGLQETQYF.

At least ten counts were recorded for this clonotype. The rearrangement uses TRBV2 and TRBJ1-5, with a possible D match to TRBD1 (6 bases). Germline V CDR1 and CDR2: SNHLY, FYNNEI. The ends were cut back, 5 bases at V and 0 bases at J, with 20 bases in the middle. The CDR3 has 18 amino acids. The DNA of the CDR3 is TGTGCCAGCAGTACTACTGGTGGGCAGGGGCTTAGCAATCAGCCCCAGCATTTT. Translated: CASSTTGGQGLSNQPQHF.

The table lists this clonotype with many counts. CDR3 in amino acids: CAISESSYEQYF. The CDR3, as DNA: TGTGCCATCAGTGAGTCCTCCTACGAGCAGTACTTC. The chain has TRBV10-3 and TRBJ2-7; D gene unclear. This CDR3 contains 12 residues. Germline lookup yields CDR1 ENHRY and CDR2 SYGVKD. V lost 0 bases and J lost 0, with 0 bases in between.

This clonotype was seen ten or more times. The chain joins TRBV20-1 to TRBJ1-4; tentative D call: TRBD1 (6 bases). Germline V gene sequence: CDR1 DFQATT, CDR2 SNEGSKA (reference sequence). The CDR3 runs 13 residues. Trimming shortened V by 2 bases and J by 7 bases, and 11 bases separated the two germline ends. The CDR3 spells CSARKGGSEKLFF. The CDR3 DNA reads as TGCAGTGCTAGAAAGGGGGGCAGTGAAAAACTGTTTTTT.

Details on this clonotype: Being one base from a much bigger clone, this may be a read error. The chain couples TRBV5-4 to TRBJ2-5; D tentatively fits TRBD1 or TRBD2 (5 bases each). Germline V gives CDR1 SGHNT, CDR2 YYREEE (reference sequence). Trimming removed 3 bases at V and 8 bases at J, with 17 bases between. This CDR3 contains 14 residues. CDR3 sequence reads: CASSSGTKLDTQYF. Written as DNA, the CDR3 is TGTGCCAGCAGCTCGGGGACCAAACTGGATACCCAGTACTTC.

This clonotype was counted many times. The chain carries TRBV20-1 and TRBJ2-1; maybe TRBD1 (5 bases). V lost 3 bases and J 0 bases, leaving 15 bases between the germline ends. Germline-derived CDR1 and CDR2 are DFQATT and SNEGSKA (reference sequence). CDR3 length equals 16 residues. CDR3 sequence reads: CSARNLMGHSYNEQFF. The CDR3 DNA is TGCAGTGCTAGGAATCTTATGGGGCACTCCTACAATGAGCAGTTCTTC.

This clonotype was recorded at least ten times. The rearrangement links TRBV10-3 to TRBJ2-1, with 12 positions matching TRBD2. V was clipped by 0 bases and J by 4 bases; unmatched bases: 13. Germline V gives CDR1 ENHRY, CDR2 SYGVKD. This CDR3 contains 20 residues. CDR3 region: CAISESGQKLAGGPYNEQFF. CDR3 in DNA: TGTGCCATCAGTGAGTCAGGACAGAAACTAGCGGGGGGCCCATACAATGAGCAGTTCTTC.

In its sample, this clonotype was seen many times. The genes are TRBV5-1 and TRBJ2-3, with TRBD2 identical over 14 bases. Germline V gene data show CDR1 as SGHRS and CDR2 as YFSETQ. This CDR3 is built from 16 residues. After removal of 3 bases from V and 4 bases from J, the junction contained 4 bases not matched to a gene. The CDR3 region is CASSSGGLAGADTQYF. The CDR3, as DNA: TGCGCCAGCAGCTCCGGGGGACTAGCGGGGGCAGATACGCAGTATTTT. Supplemented by reference TRBV5-1 and TRBJ2-3, the full variable domain reads KAGVTQTPRYLIKTRGQQVTLSCSPISGHRSVSWYQQTPGQGLQFLFEYFSETQRNKGNFPGRFSGRQFSNSRSEMNVSTLELGDSALYLCASSSGGLAGADTQYFGPGTRLTVL.

This clonotype was counted at least ten times. The rearrangement joins TRBV28 to TRBJ2-1; D may correspond to TRBD1 or TRBD2 (5 bases each). Trimming shortened V by 3 bases and J by 4 bases, and 7 bases separated the two germline ends. Germline CDR1 is MDHEN and CDR2 is SYDVKM. The CDR3 spans 13 residues. DNA for the CDR3: TGTGCCAGCAGTTTGGGGGTTTACAATGAGCAGTTCTTC. Protein: CASSLGVYNEQFF.

This chain links TRBV6-1 with TRBJ1-1; a possible D gene is TRBD1 (6 bases). CDR3 size: 14 residues. Per germline, CDR1 MNHNS and CDR2 SASEGT. The ends were cut back, 6 bases at V and 4 bases at J, with 15 bases in the middle. The CDR3 coding sequence is TGTGCCAGCAGCAACAGGGCTTGGGGCACTGAAGCTTTCTTT. Translated: CASSNRAWGTEAFF.

J is TRBJ1-6 and V is TRBV4-2; D not resolved. V was shortened by 0 bases and J by 6 bases, with 9 bases between the two germline ends. The CDR3 contains 15 residues. CDR1 is LGHNA and CDR2 is YNFKEQ in the germline V gene. CDR3 region: CASSQDGQTNSPLHF. The CDR3 nucleotides read TGTGCCAGCAGCCAAGATGGGCAGACTAATTCACCCCTCCACTTT.

Turning to this clonotype: Since a much larger clone is just one base distant, this may be a read error. For the CDR3, the DNA is TGCGCCAGCAGCCAAAGGGACAGGGGTGAGACCCAGTCCTTC. Amino acid sequence: CASSQRDRGETQSF. The gene calls are TRBV4-1 and TRBJ2-5, with TRBD1 matching over 10 bases. Germline V gene sequence: CDR1 MGHRA, CDR2 YSYEKL. The CDR3 loop spans 14 amino acids.

This clonotype turned up a few times. This chain joins TRBV4-1 and TRBJ2-2; D is ambiguous. The germline gives CDR1 MGHRA, CDR2 YSYEKL. This CDR3 is built from 14 residues. The V and J ends lost 1 base and 3 bases respectively, with 6 bases between them. The CDR3 region has the DNA TGCGCCAGCAGCCAAGTCCCCTACACCGGGGAGCTGTTTTTT. Translation: CASSQVPYTGELFF.

This clonotype has a count of ten or more. This sequence joins TRBV20-1 and TRBJ1-1, with a possible D match to TRBD1 (5 bases). The germline CDR1 and CDR2 sequences are DFQATT and SNEGSKA (reference sequence). The CDR3 sequence is 13 residues long. The germline V and J ends were trimmed by 3 bases and 1 base, with 9 bases remaining between them. The CDR3 DNA reads TGCAGTGCTAGTCAGGGTTGGAACACTGAAGCTTTCTTT. Translation gives CSASQGWNTEAFF.

There are many counts of this clonotype. The CDR3 DNA is TGTGCCAGCAGCTTAGGGAGAGGAAACTATGGCTACACCTTC. This encodes CASSLGRGNYGYTF. V gene TRBV11-2 combines with J gene TRBJ1-2; D gene uncertain. This CDR3 comprises 14 residues. Germline loops: CDR1 SGHAT, CDR2 FQNNGV. V gave up 1 base and J gave up 2 bases, with 8 bases separating them.

This clonotype came up many times. This sequence joins TRBV6-1 and TRBJ1-1; TRBD1 matches at 8 bases. V was clipped by 7 bases and J by 0 bases; unmatched bases: 4. The CDR3 has 14 residues. The germline CDR1 and CDR2 sequences are MNHNS and SASEGT. The CDR3 nucleotides read TGTGCCAGCATCAAGGACAGGGTGAACACTGAAGCTTTCTTT. Translated, it gives CASIKDRVNTEAFF.